Following are 8 T cell receptor beta chains from one sample sequenced in a study of T cells in Graves' hyperthyroidism and ophthalmopathy. The CDR3 regions of TCR beta were amplified from RNA transcripts. Primed by the HTBI set, a first-round RT-PCR was run on the TCR CDR3. From the multiplex PCR reads, TCRdb called clonotypes with MiXCR, one entry per CDR3 protein. The profile shows roughly 500,000 distinct CDR3 sequences, under 25% of them singletons. The sequencing sample was made of blood. The receptors here all came from a woman between 65 and 79 years old with Graves' ophthalmopathy.

This clonotype was counted at least ten times. The V and J genes are TRBV12-3 or TRBV12-4 and TRBJ2-5, with 8 bases aligning to TRBD2. The CDR3 covers 13 residues. J gave up 4 bases and V 5 bases, and 3 bases lay outside the gene matches. CDR3 in amino acids: CASSITSGETQYF. The CDR3 DNA reads TGTGCCAGCAGTATTACTAGCGGAGAGACCCAGTACTTC.

This chain uses TRBV30 with TRBJ2-3; the match to TRBD2 covers 8 bases. This CDR3 comprises 12 residues. The germline V gene has CDR1 GTSNPN and CDR2 SVGIG (reference sequence). The CDR3 reads CSLREGPDTQYF. Written as DNA, the CDR3 is TGTAGTCTACGGGAGGGCCCAGATACGCAGTATTTT.

The chain recombines TRBV15 with TRBJ2-1, with 7 bases aligning to TRBD2. The CDR3 is 15 amino acids. Germline V gene data show CDR1 as LNHNV and CDR2 as YYDKDF (reference sequence). V shed 0 bases and J 1 base; nucleotides not matched to a gene: 0. This CDR3 is CATSREAGSYNEQFF. The CDR3 DNA sequence: TGTGCCACCAGCAGAGAAGCGGGATCCTACAATGAGCAGTTCTTC.

The chain combines TRBV10-2 with TRBJ2-7; 7 bases line up with TRBD1. CDR1 is WSHSY, CDR2 SAAADI, per germline. The CDR3 runs to 15 residues. V shed 6 bases and J 4 bases; nucleotides not matched to a gene: 12. As DNA, the CDR3 is TGCGCCAGCAGCGATATTAGGGACAGATTATACGAGCAGTACTTC. It codes for CASSDIRDRLYEQYF.

The chain carries TRBV9 and TRBJ2-1; D gene ambiguous. The V end was cut by 0 bases, the J end by 6 bases, with 16 bases between. The CDR3 has 16 residues. Germline V gene lookup returns CDR1 SGDLS and CDR2 YYNGEE. CDR3 in DNA: TGTGCCAGCAGCGTAGGAACAGTGGGGTCCCTCAATGAGCAGTTCTTC. Its protein product is CASSVGTVGSLNEQFF.

The V gene is TRBV20-1, the J gene TRBJ1-2, with D perhaps matching TRBD1 (5 bases). The germline V gene encodes CDR1 DFQATT and CDR2 SNEGSKA (reference sequence). This CDR3 is 12 amino acids long. Between the trimmed V and J ends, which lost 6 bases and 5 bases, there was a span of 13 bases. The CDR3 loop is CSAAGHGYGYTF. The CDR3, as DNA: TGCAGTGCAGCCGGACATGGTTATGGCTACACCTTC.

Concerning this clonotype itself: Germline and junction disagree at one end, which may indicate a read error. The V call is TRBV27, the J call TRBJ2-5, with unresolved D. The CDR3 is 13 residues long. CDR1 MNHEY and CDR2 SMNVEV come from the germline V gene (reference sequence). The CDR3 here is CASSGMYQEAQYF. The CDR3 DNA reads as TGTGCCAGCAGTGGGATGTACCAAGAGGCCCAGTACTTC.

This clonotype was observed at least ten times. The chain joins TRBV6-1 to TRBJ1-2; TRBD1 agrees at 8 bases. The CDR3 sequence is 14 residues long. V shed 4 bases and J 7 bases; nucleotides not matched to a gene: 8. Looked up from germline, CDR1 is MNHNS and CDR2 is SASEGT. In DNA, the CDR3 is TGTGCCAGCAGTGCCACAGGGGGATCTGGTGGCTACACCTTC. This sequence encodes CASSATGGSGGYTF.